These 20 T cell receptor beta chains originate from one sample sequenced in a study of T-cell reconstitution after alpha-beta-depleted transplantation in children. Unique molecular identifiers were used in preparing the TCRbeta library. TCRdb fed the PCR reads into MiXCR, producing one record per CDR3 protein. Found here are 450,000 to 500,000 distinct CDR3 sequences, around an eighth of them singletons; the top ten hold about 5%. The source material was PBMCs from the stem cell graft donor, sampled from the stem cell graft. The receptors were gathered from a human donor who donated a stem cell graft to a child with combined immunodeficiency.

This clonotype was recorded a few times. This chain links TRBV10-3 with TRBJ2-2; 14 bases are a match to TRBD2. Germline loops: CDR1 ENHRY, CDR2 SYGVKD. The CDR3 consists of 18 residues. V gave up 5 bases and J gave up 5 bases; unmatched junction bases: 10. The CDR3 DNA sequence: TGTGCCATCAGTACACCGGGACTAGCGGGAGCAGGGACCGGGGAGCTGTTTTTT. Protein sequence: CAISTPGLAGAGTGELFF.

This clonotype was seen repeatedly, ten times or more. The chain carries TRBV2 and TRBJ2-4; D gene ambiguous. Looked up from germline, CDR1 is SNHLY and CDR2 is FYNNEI. Trimming stripped 3 bases from V and 0 bases from J, with 12 bases between. The CDR3 sequence is 16 residues long. CDR3 DNA: TGTGCCAGCAGTGATTCGTCCCTTCTAGCCAAAAACATTCAGTACTTC. This sequence encodes CASSDSSLLAKNIQYF.

The chain carries TRBV5-1 and TRBJ2-3, with no clear D. V was clipped by 2 bases and J by 4 bases, with 14 bases between them. The CDR3 is 15 residues long. From germline, CDR1 is SGHRS and CDR2 YFSETQ. CDR3: CASSLWGTSPDTQYF. As DNA, the CDR3 is TGCGCCAGCAGCTTATGGGGTACGAGCCCAGATACGCAGTATTTT.

This clonotype was detected many times. The CDR3 is CASSRTGEKLFF. The CDR3 DNA is TGTGCCAGCAGCCGAACAGGTGAAAAACTGTTTTTT. The chain employs TRBV3-1 and TRBJ1-4; weak D call: TRBD1 (5 bases). CDR3 length: 12 amino acids. The V gene's germline CDR1 is LGHDT and CDR2 YNNKEL (reference sequence). Trimming left V 4 bases short and J 7 bases short, with 7 bases between.

The table lists this clonotype with a few counts. The chain joins TRBV24-1 to TRBJ2-5; D might be TRBD1 or TRBD2, each matching 5 bases. V gave up 5 bases and J gave up 6 bases, with 18 bases separating them. The CDR3 consists of 15 residues. The germline gives CDR1 KGHDR, CDR2 SFDVKD. The CDR3 DNA reads TGTGCCACCAGTGCCCTGGGGGACGGAGGAAAGACCCAGTACTTC. This codes for CATSALGDGGKTQYF.

This clonotype has only a few counts. The V and J genes are TRBV11-2 and TRBJ2-5, with TRBD1 matching 10 bases. V dropped 5 bases and J dropped 2; count of bases not matched to a gene: 8. Germline CDR1 is SGHAT and CDR2 is FQNNGV. CDR3 length: 16 amino acids. CDR3 nucleotide sequence: TGTGCCAGCAGCCAGGACAGGGGGAGACAGCAAGAGACCCAGTACTTC. This encodes CASSQDRGRQQETQYF. The variable domain in full, completed from reference TRBV11-2 and TRBJ2-5, reads EAGVAQSPRYKIIEKRQSVAFWCNPISGHATLYWYQQILGQGPKLLIQFQNNGVVDDSQLPKDRFSAERLKGVDSTLKIQPAKLEDSAVYLCASSQDRGRQQETQYFGPGTRLLVL.

The genes are TRBV12-3 or TRBV12-4 and TRBJ2-5; TRBD1 agrees at 7 bases. The CDR3 runs to 15 residues. V was clipped by 3 bases and J by 4 bases; unmatched bases: 8. CDR3 in DNA: TGTGCCAGCAGTTTGGATAGGGGGCTGAGAGAGACCCAGTACTTC. Translating gives CASSLDRGLRETQYF.

This clonotype was seen more than once but under ten times. The rearrangement links TRBV3-1 to TRBJ2-3; 7 positions match TRBD2. The CDR3 has 16 amino acids. Germline values: CDR1 LGHDT, CDR2 YNNKEL (reference sequence). V was clipped by 4 bases and J by 0 bases; unmatched bases: 7. The CDR3: CASSPHGAGSTDTQYF. The CDR3 coding sequence is TGTGCCAGCAGCCCCCACGGAGCGGGGAGCACAGATACGCAGTATTTT.

The chain couples TRBV7-9 to TRBJ2-1; D may correspond to TRBD1 or TRBD2 (7 bases each). Germline loops: CDR1 SEHNR, CDR2 FQNEAQ (reference sequence). The CDR3 contains 15 residues. Trimming pared 4 bases from V and 6 bases from J, leaving 16 bases between. The CDR3 sequence: CASSSLRGGRNEQFF. CDR3 DNA sequence: TGTGCCAGCAGCTCCCTCAGGGGGGGCCGCAATGAGCAGTTCTTC.

The sample holds a few counts of this clonotype. The chain links TRBV29-1 to TRBJ2-6, with a possible D match to TRBD2 (6 bases). This CDR3 spans 16 amino acids. V shed 6 bases and J shed 0 bases, with 15 bases lying between them. CDR1 and CDR2 from the germline V gene are SQVTM and ANQGSEA. The CDR3 DNA sequence: TGCAGCGTCCCGGGACTCCTGAGCTCTGGGGCCAACGTCCTGACTTTC. Translating it yields CSVPGLLSSGANVLTF.

In this sample, this clonotype turned up many times. The chain combines TRBV7-3 with TRBJ1-1; D call uncertain. The length of the CDR3 is 13 residues. The V gene's germline CDR1 is SGHTA and CDR2 FQGTGA. Between the trimmed V and J ends, which lost 5 bases and 0 bases, there was a span of 7 bases. CDR3 sequence reads: CASSQYMNTEAFF. CDR3 bases: TGTGCCAGCAGCCAATACATGAACACTGAAGCTTTCTTT.

The table lists this clonotype with many counts. The chain carries TRBV4-3 and TRBJ2-1; tentatively, D is TRBD1 (5 bases). The CDR3 has 17 residues. The V and J ends lost 0 bases and 5 bases respectively, with 17 bases between them. Germline CDR1 reads LGHNA; CDR2 reads YSLEER. The CDR3 is CASSQDRWQGNNNEQFF. The CDR3 DNA reads TGCGCCAGCAGCCAAGATCGATGGCAGGGCAACAACAATGAGCAGTTCTTC.

This chain uses TRBV12-3 or TRBV12-4 with TRBJ1-1; no clear D gene. This CDR3 spans 13 amino acids. The ends were cut back, 7 bases at V and 8 bases at J, with 17 bases in the middle. Written as DNA, the CDR3 is TGTGCCAGCACCCCCGTAAGGAGGGCGGAAGCTTTCTTT. Its translation is CASTPVRRAEAFF.

The V and J genes are TRBV10-3 and TRBJ1-1; TRBD1 matches at 7 bases. The germline V gene has CDR1 ENHRY and CDR2 SYGVKD. CDR3 length equals 14 residues. Unmatched junction bases numbered 7, after V lost 5 bases and J lost 4 bases. The CDR3 bases are TGTGCCATCAGTAAGGGGGCGGAGGTCACTGAAGCTTTCTTT. Its protein is CAISKGAEVTEAFF.

The chain employs TRBV6-1 and TRBJ2-2; TRBD2 agrees at 9 bases. Trimming took 5 bases from V and 0 from J; bases not matched to a gene: 4. This CDR3 contains 16 residues. Germline assignment: CDR1 MNHNS and CDR2 SASEGT. CDR3 bases: TGTGCCAGCAGTAAGCCTAGCGGGGCGAACACCGGGGAGCTGTTTTTT. Its protein is CASSKPSGANTGELFF.

This sequence joins TRBV29-1 and TRBJ2-2; 9 positions match TRBD1. This CDR3 spans 17 amino acids. Trimming removed 3 bases from V and 3 bases from J; junction bases left unmatched: 11. The germline CDR1 and CDR2 sequences are SQVTM and ANQGSEA. CDR3 nucleotide sequence: TGCAGCGTTGAGGGTGTAGGGACAGGGTTCGACACCGGGGAGCTGTTTTTT. Amino acid sequence: CSVEGVGTGFDTGELFF.

The chain uses TRBV4-3 and TRBJ2-3; D not resolved. The V end lost 1 base, the J end lost 0 bases, and 5 bases lay between the germline ends. This CDR3 has 14 amino acids. Germline V gene data show CDR1 as LGHNA and CDR2 as YSLEER. The CDR3 DNA is TGCGCCAGCAGCCAAGTCGCTAGCACAGATACGCAGTATTTT. Protein: CASSQVASTDTQYF.

There are many counts of this clonotype. The chain recombines TRBV29-1 with TRBJ2-1; 12 bases align to TRBD2. CDR3 length: 19 residues. Unmatched junction bases numbered 16, after V lost 7 bases and J lost 0 bases. CDR1 is SQVTM and CDR2 is ANQGSEA in the germline V gene. CDR3 amino acids: CSATPPRLAGVSSYNEQFF. CDR3 bases: TGCAGCGCTACCCCCCCCAGACTAGCGGGAGTTAGCTCCTACAATGAGCAGTTCTTC.

This clonotype was counted many times. The gene calls are TRBV7-9 and TRBJ2-3, with 7 bases that match TRBD1. V gave up 3 bases and J gave up 0 bases; unmatched junction bases: 9. The V gene's germline CDR1 is SEHNR and CDR2 FQNEAQ (reference sequence). The CDR3 extends over 17 amino acids. CDR3 sequence reads: CASSFPGQEASTDTQYF. CDR3 DNA: TGTGCCAGCAGCTTCCCTGGACAGGAGGCCAGCACAGATACGCAGTATTTT.

Many counts were recorded for this clonotype. The V call is TRBV15, the J call TRBJ2-3; possible D gene TRBD1, 6 bases. Trimming pared 1 base from V and 0 bases from J, leaving 8 bases between. The CDR3 contains 15 residues. Germline-derived CDR1 and CDR2 are LNHNV and YYDKDF (reference sequence). The CDR3 loop is CATSRGTASTDTQYF. DNA of the CDR3: TGTGCCACCAGCAGAGGGACAGCCAGCACAGATACGCAGTATTTT. Combining the CDR3 with reference TRBV15 and TRBJ2-3 gives the whole variable domain DAMVIQNPRYQVTQFGKPVTLSCSQTLNHNVMYWYQQKSSQAPKLLFHYYDKDFNNEADTPDNFQSRRPNTSFCFLDIRSPGLGDTAMYLCATSRGTASTDTQYFGPGTRLTVL.